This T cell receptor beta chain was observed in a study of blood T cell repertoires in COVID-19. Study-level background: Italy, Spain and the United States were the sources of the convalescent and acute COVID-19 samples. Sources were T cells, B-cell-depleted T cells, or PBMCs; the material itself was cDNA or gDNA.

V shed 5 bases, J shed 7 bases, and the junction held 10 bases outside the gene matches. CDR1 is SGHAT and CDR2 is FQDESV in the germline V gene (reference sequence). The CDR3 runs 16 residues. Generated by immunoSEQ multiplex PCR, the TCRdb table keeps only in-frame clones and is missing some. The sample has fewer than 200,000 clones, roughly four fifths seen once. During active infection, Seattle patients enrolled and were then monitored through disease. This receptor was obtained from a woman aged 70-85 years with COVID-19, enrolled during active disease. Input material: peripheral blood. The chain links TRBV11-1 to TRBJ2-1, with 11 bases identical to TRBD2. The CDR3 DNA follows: TGTGCCAGCAGCCCCATTAGCGGGAGGGCCTGGAATGAGCAGTTCTTC. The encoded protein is CASSPISGRAWNEQFF.